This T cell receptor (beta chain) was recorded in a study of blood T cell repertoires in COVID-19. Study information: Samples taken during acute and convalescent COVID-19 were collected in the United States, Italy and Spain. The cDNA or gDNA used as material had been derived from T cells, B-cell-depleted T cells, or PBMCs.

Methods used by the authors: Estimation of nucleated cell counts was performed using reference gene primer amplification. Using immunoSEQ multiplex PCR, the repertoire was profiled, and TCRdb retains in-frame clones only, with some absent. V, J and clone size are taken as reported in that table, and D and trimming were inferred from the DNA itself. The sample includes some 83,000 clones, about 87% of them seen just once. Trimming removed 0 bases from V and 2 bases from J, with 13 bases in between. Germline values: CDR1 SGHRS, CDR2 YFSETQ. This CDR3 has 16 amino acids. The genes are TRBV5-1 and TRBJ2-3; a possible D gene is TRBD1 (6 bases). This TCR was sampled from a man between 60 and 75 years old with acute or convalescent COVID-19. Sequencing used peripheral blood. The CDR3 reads CASSLEGVKNTDTQYF. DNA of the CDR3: TGCGCCAGCAGCTTGGAGGGGGTCAAGAACACAGATACGCAGTATTTT.